Below, 26 T cell receptor beta chains from the same sample are listed, as sequenced in a study of tumor-infiltrating lymphocytes in primary liver carcinoma. The approximately 20-31 mg bulk tissue piece was not sorted before simultaneous RNA and DNA extraction. TCR beta cDNA was reverse-transcribed from roughly 520 ng of total RNA. The reaction used a constant-region primer and ProtoScript II reverse transcriptase. Libraries for TCR beta were built through three nested multiplex PCR rounds, which together made up a slightly modified ARM-PCR procedure. TRBV1-TRBV30 forward primers and a C-beta reverse primer were used in the first two PCR rounds, which each ran for approximately 10 cycles. One entry per CDR3 protein results from TCRdb running MiXCR on the multiplex PCR reads. The data contain some 120,000 distinct CDR3 sequences, approximately 64% of them singletons. Sequenced material: liver tumor tissue from sampling region 3. Subset reported: tumor region T3, left-lateral pole. Receptors were obtained from a woman aged 55-70 years with primary liver carcinoma and hepatitis B virus infection.

This clonotype was counted many times. The junction departs from germline at one end; a sequencing error may be responsible. The rearrangement links TRBV6-1 to TRBJ2-3, with no clear D. Germline V gives CDR1 MNHNS, CDR2 SASEGT. The CDR3 contains 12 residues. CDR3 sequence reads: CACSDPGNTQYF. The CDR3 region has the DNA TGTGCCTGCAGTGACCCAGGAAATACGCAGTATTTT.

In this sample, this clonotype turned up once. CDR3 DNA sequence: TGTGCCAGCAGTTACTCGGGGATAGCGTTCCATGAGCAGTACTTC. Encoded protein: CASSYSGIAFHEQYF. The rearrangement links TRBV6-6 to TRBJ2-7; the D gene is possibly TRBD2 (5 bases). Trimming pared 0 bases from V and 7 bases from J, leaving 16 bases between. The CDR3 extends over 15 amino acids. From germline, CDR1 is MNHNY and CDR2 SVGAGI (reference sequence).

About this clonotype itself: A junction end diverges from the germline sequence, so it may reflect a read error. The chain joins TRBV11-2 to TRBJ2-3; D possibly matches TRBD1 or TRBD2 (7 bases each). Germline lookup yields CDR1 SGHAT and CDR2 FQNNGV. CDR3 length: 15 residues. The CDR3: CASSLGGGSTDMQYF. The CDR3 DNA reads TGTGCCAGCAGTTTAGGGGGCGGGAGCACAGATATGCAGTATTTT.

Remarks on this clonotype: One end of the junction does not line up with germline, which may come from a read error. The gene calls are TRBV4-1 and TRBJ1-2; 8 bases match TRBD1. The CDR3 contains 15 residues. In germline, CDR1 is MGHRA, CDR2 YSYEKL. CDR3 sequence (DNA): TGCGCCAGCAACCAAGGAGGACAGGGACACTATGGCTACATCTTC. This sequence encodes CASNQGGQGHYGYIF.

In this sample, this clonotype turned up once. The V call is TRBV29-1, the J call TRBJ1-1, with unresolved D. The CDR3 spans 19 residues. Germline CDR1 is SQVTM and CDR2 is ANQGSEA. Trimming removed 4 bases at V and 2 bases at J, with 29 bases between. CDR3 DNA sequence: TGCAGCGTTGTTAGAAGATCTTCGGAAGGGAGGCCTGAAAACACTGAAGCTTTCTTT. This encodes CSVVRRSSEGRPENTEAFF.

This chain uses TRBV11-2 with TRBJ1-4; 7 nucleotides align to TRBD1. Germline values: CDR1 SGHAT, CDR2 FQNNGV. The ends lost 5 bases at V and 1 base at J; junction bases unmatched: 7. The CDR3 contains 16 residues. CDR3 DNA sequence: TGTGCCAGCAGCCCAGGGGGGACGAGAACTAATGAAAAACTGTTTTTT. It translates to CASSPGGTRTNEKLFF.

This clonotype was counted many times. The chain links TRBV6-1 to TRBJ2-2; the match to TRBD1 covers 9 bases. The CDR3 spans 15 residues. Looked up from germline, CDR1 is MNHNS and CDR2 is SASEGT. After removal of 1 base from V and 6 bases from J, the junction contained 3 bases not matched to a gene. CDR3 sequence reads: CASSEGTGESGELFF. In DNA, the CDR3 is TGTGCCAGCAGTGAAGGGACAGGGGAATCCGGGGAGCTGTTTTTT.

This clonotype was seen a few times. The CDR3 protein is CASSSDRNNEQFF. CDR3 coding DNA: TGTGCCAGCTCAAGCGACAGGAACAATGAGCAGTTCTTC. The V and J genes are TRBV18 and TRBJ2-1, with a possible D match to TRBD1 (6 bases). This CDR3 spans 13 amino acids. V dropped 5 bases and J dropped 5 bases, with 10 bases sitting between them. Germline assignment: CDR1 KGHSH and CDR2 LQKENI. The full variable domain, its missing parts supplied by reference TRBV18 and TRBJ2-1, is NAGVMQNPRHLVRRRGQEARLRCSPMKGHSHVYWYRQLPEEGLKFMVYLQKENIIDESGMPKERFSAEFPKEGPSILRIQQVVRGDSAAYFCASSSDRNNEQFFGPGTRLTVL.

As to this clonotype: Lacking the conserved final phenylalanine or tryptophan, this CDR3 likely reflects a read error. V is TRBV6-1 and J is TRBJ1-2; no clear D. CDR1 and CDR2 (germline): MNHNS, SASEGT. The CDR3 loop spans 12 amino acids. Here the CDR3 reads CTSRGSNYGYTS. The CDR3 coding sequence is TGTACCAGCAGAGGGTCTAACTATGGCTACACCTCC.

Concerning this clonotype: No conserved phenylalanine or tryptophan is present at the end of the CDR3, so a read error is the likely explanation. The gene calls are TRBV11-2 and TRBJ2-7, with 10 bases lining up with TRBD1. Looked up from germline, CDR1 is SGHAT and CDR2 is FQNNGV. Trimming took 8 bases from V and 5 from J; bases not matched to a gene: 21. This CDR3 spans 18 amino acids. The CDR3 loop is CASGGGQGLARLYNEQYS. CDR3 sequence (DNA): TGTGCCAGCGGCGGGGGACAGGGGTTGGCTAGACTTTATAACGAGCAGTACTCC.

Comment on this clonotype: A clone one base away is much larger, so this may be a read error. The chain employs TRBV6-5 and TRBJ2-2; no clear D gene. The CDR3 is made up of 15 amino acids. Per the germline V gene, CDR1 is MNHEY and CDR2 is SVGAGI. V was cut by 4 bases and J by 0 bases, with 9 bases left in between. Here the CDR3 DNA reads TGTGCCAGCAGTTGCGACTCCCCGAACACCGGGGAGCTGTTTTTT. Its translation: CASSCDSPNTGELFF.

About this clonotype: It is likely a read error, because the conserved phenylalanine at the end of the CDR3 is missing. The DNA is omitted, as the CDR3 cannot be located on it reliably, and the CDR3 follows TCRdb's listing. The chain is built from TRBV11-3 and TRBJ1-1; the table's TRBD1 call for D was not verified on the DNA. Germline-derived CDR1 and CDR2 are SGHNT and YENEEA. Inclusive of both ends, the CDR3 amounts to 15 amino acids. CDR3: CASSQAGSMNTEAPL.

A word on this clonotype: No conserved phenylalanine or tryptophan is present at the end of the CDR3, so a read error is the likely explanation. Because the CDR3's place on the DNA is in doubt, the DNA is left out and the CDR3 is given as listed by TCRdb. This sequence joins TRBV11-2 and TRBJ1-1; TRBD1, the D gene given by the table, was not confirmed from the DNA. Including both end residues, the CDR3 is 15 amino acids long. CDR1 is SGHAT and CDR2 is FQNNGV in the germline V gene. The CDR3 loop reads CASSLEPCGNTESFL.

This clonotype is judged medium-sized. This chain connects TRBV11-2 to TRBJ2-7; the D call may be TRBD1 or TRBD2 (5 bases each). Trimming removed 5 bases at V and 0 bases at J, with 11 bases between. Germline V gene sequence: CDR1 SGHAT, CDR2 FQNNGV. This CDR3 has 14 amino acids. The CDR3 loop is CASSLWGTSYEQYF. CDR3 sequence (DNA): TGTGCCAGCAGCCTTTGGGGGACCTCCTACGAGCAGTACTTC.

A word on this clonotype: Germline is not matched at one junction end, which may reflect a read error. This chain connects TRBV11-3 to TRBJ2-7; 7 positions agree with TRBD1. The CDR3 spans 14 residues. The germline V gene encodes CDR1 SGHNT and CDR2 YENEEA. This CDR3 reads CPSSSHRGVYEQYF. The CDR3 DNA follows: TGTCCCAGCAGCTCGCACAGGGGCGTGTACGAGCAGTACTTC.

The chain carries TRBV19 and TRBJ1-1; D is unclear. Germline CDR1 and CDR2: LNHDA and SQIVND (reference sequence). The CDR3 contains 12 residues. Trimming cost V 3 bases and J 2 bases, with 4 bases left between them. The CDR3 bases are TGTGCCAGTAGTATGCTCAACACTGAAGCTTTCTTT. Protein product: CASSMLNTEAFF.

The sample holds a few counts of this clonotype. The CDR3 carries no conserved terminal phenylalanine or tryptophan, so it likely arises from a read error. CDR3: CASSQESGGNQPQHL. The DNA for the CDR3 is TGTGCCAGCAGCCAAGAGAGCGGTGGCAATCAGCCCCAGCATCTT. The chain employs TRBV4-1 and TRBJ1-5, with D unresolved. The germline CDR1 and CDR2 sequences are MGHRA and YSYEKL. The CDR3 runs 15 residues.

As for this clonotype: This could be a read error, since a much larger clone is one nucleotide away. The chain carries TRBV28 and TRBJ2-3; TRBD1 aligns across 9 bases. Trimming removed 6 bases from V and 3 bases from J; junction bases left unmatched: 7. There are 15 residues in the CDR3. The germline CDR1 and CDR2 sequences are MDHEN and SYDVKM. The CDR3 sequence is CASSPTGGLTDTQYF. In nucleotides, the CDR3 is TGTGCCAGCAGCCCGACAGGGGGATTAACAGATACGCAGTATTTT.

Remarks on this clonotype: The conserved phenylalanine or tryptophan is not found at the CDR3 terminus, so this likely reflects a read error. V usage is TRBV29-1 and J usage is TRBJ2-5; D is unresolved. Trimming took 8 bases from V and 5 from J, leaving 18 bases between them. Germline V lookup: CDR1 SQVTM, CDR2 ANQGSEA. The CDR3 has 13 residues. CDR3 bases: TGCAGCATTTTCAGATCGGGCTTGGAGACCCAGTACTTA. Translated, it gives CSIFRSGLETQYL.

In the case of this clonotype: One end of the junction is discordant with germline, which a read error may explain. This chain connects TRBV28 to TRBJ2-1, with TRBD2 matching over 10 bases. Germline values: CDR1 MDHEN, CDR2 SYDVKM. This CDR3 comprises 16 residues. CDR3 amino acids: CTSSSPGTSDLGEQFF. The CDR3 DNA reads TGTACCAGCAGTTCCCCCGGGACTAGCGATCTCGGTGAGCAGTTCTTC.

The table lists this clonotype with a few counts. V gene TRBV5-1 combines with J gene TRBJ2-5; D gene unclear. From germline, CDR1 is SGHRS and CDR2 YFSETQ. With 2 bases removed from V and 4 bases from J, the gap between germline ends came to 6 bases. The CDR3 covers 12 residues. The CDR3 spells CASSFSTETQYF. The CDR3 DNA reads TGCGCCAGCAGCTTCAGTACAGAGACCCAGTACTTC.

The sample holds many counts of this clonotype. The V call is TRBV7-8, the J call TRBJ1-4; D uncertain. V dropped 5 bases and J dropped 0 bases, with 7 bases sitting between them. The germline CDR1 and CDR2 sequences are SGHVS and FQNEAQ. The CDR3 contains 14 residues. Here the CDR3 reads CASSPGTTNEKLFF. Written as DNA, the CDR3 is TGTGCCAGCAGCCCCGGGACAACTAATGAAAAACTGTTTTTT.

This clonotype was seen more than once but under ten times. V gene TRBV7-9 combines with J gene TRBJ1-2; tentative D call: TRBD1 (5 bases). The CDR3 loop spans 13 amino acids. The V end was cut by 3 bases, the J end by 3 bases, with 8 bases between. Germline V gene lookup returns CDR1 SEHNR and CDR2 FQNEAQ (reference sequence). CDR3 nucleotide sequence: TGTGCCAGCAGCTTGCAGGGTTACTATGGCTACACCTTC. Its protein is CASSLQGYYGYTF.

This clonotype was observed a few times. A junction end diverges from the germline sequence, so it may reflect a read error. This chain joins TRBV29-1 and TRBJ2-7, with 10 bases identical to TRBD2. The CDR3 loop spans 16 amino acids. CDR1 is SQVTM and CDR2 is ANQGSEA in the germline V gene. CDR3 loop: CGVAGLARVSAYEQYF. CDR3 DNA sequence: TGCGGCGTTGCGGGACTAGCGAGAGTGAGTGCCTACGAGCAGTACTTC.

The chain is built from TRBV11-2 and TRBJ2-7; 8 bases align to TRBD2. Losses at the gene ends were 7 bases for V and 6 bases for J; bases not matched to a gene: 8. CDR1 is SGHAT, CDR2 FQNNGV, per germline. This CDR3 comprises 13 residues. CDR3 protein: CASNLTSVSEQYF. The CDR3 DNA reads as TGTGCCAGCAACTTGACTAGCGTGAGCGAGCAGTACTTC.

On this clonotype itself: Since no conserved phenylalanine or tryptophan closes the CDR3, a read error is the likely cause. No DNA is shown, since the ends of the CDR3 on it are uncertain; the CDR3 is the one TCRdb lists. The V call is TRBV28, the J call TRBJ2-2; TRBD1 reflects the table's D call only, with no check against the DNA. Termini included, the CDR3 measures 15 amino acids. Per germline, CDR1 MDHEN and CDR2 SYDVKM. This CDR3 reads CASSTGGGYTGELLS.